These 29 T cell receptor beta chains share one sample of origin, sequenced in a study of blood T cells in healthy people across ages. PCR was performed a second time for about 7 to 11 cycles using a sample-barcoded 5' primer and a J-beta primer mix. TCRdb itself ran the 5' RACE reads through MiXCR, one entry per CDR3 protein. Altogether fewer than 1,000,000 distinct CDR3 sequences are present, 46% being singletons, with the ten largest covering about a sixth. Sequencing input: blood. All receptors come from a man older than 75 in good health.

The J gene is TRBJ2-3, the V gene TRBV12-3 or TRBV12-4, with 12 bases identical to TRBD2. Unmatched junction bases numbered 5, after V lost 5 bases and J lost 2 bases. The CDR3 is 16 residues long. CDR3 amino acids: CASSKRLAGVTDTQYF. CDR3 DNA sequence: TGTGCCAGCAGTAAACGACTAGCGGGAGTCACAGATACGCAGTATTTT.

By sample fraction, this clonotype is medium-sized (0.01 to 0.1%). The chain has TRBV7-9 and TRBJ2-1; the match to TRBD2 covers 13 bases. This CDR3 contains 13 residues. The germline V gene encodes CDR1 SEHNR and CDR2 FQNEAQ (reference sequence). The V gene end was trimmed by 5 bases and the J gene end by 10 bases; junction bases not matched to a gene: 2. CDR3 region: CASSLGLAGEQFF. The CDR3 DNA follows: TGTGCCAGCAGCCTGGGACTAGCGGGAGAGCAGTTCTTC.

This clonotype was counted once. One junction end does not reproduce the germline sequence, and a read error may be involved. V is TRBV12-3 or TRBV12-4 and J is TRBJ2-3; D remains unclear. The CDR3 is made up of 14 amino acids. The CDR3 sequence: CANSNQISTDTQYF. CDR3 coding DNA: TGTGCCAACAGTAACCAAATAAGCACAGATACGCAGTATTTT.

J is TRBJ1-2 and V is TRBV29-1, with D perhaps matching TRBD1 (5 bases). The CDR3 covers 13 residues. Trimming removed 5 bases at V and 8 bases at J, with 18 bases between. Germline loops: CDR1 SQVTM, CDR2 ANQGSEA. The CDR3 spells CSVPAQGPEGYTF. The CDR3 DNA reads TGCAGCGTTCCCGCGCAGGGCCCGGAGGGCTACACCTTC. The whole variable domain, remainder taken from reference TRBV29-1 and TRBJ1-2, is SAVISQKPSRDICQRGTSLTIQCQVDSQVTMMFWYRQQPGQSLTLIATANQGSEATYESGFVIDKFPISRPNLTFSTLTVSNMSPEDSSIYLCSVPAQGPEGYTFGSGTRLTVV.

The V call is TRBV5-1, the J call TRBJ2-5; 9 bases align to TRBD1. The J segment lost 5 bases and the V segment lost 1 base, leaving 12 bases of the junction unmatched. Germline V gene lookup returns CDR1 SGHRS and CDR2 YFSETQ. The CDR3 runs to 17 residues. The CDR3 coding sequence is TGCGCCAGCAGCTTGCGCGGCCTTACAGGGGGCCAGGAGACCCAGTACTTC. Translated, it gives CASSLRGLTGGQETQYF.

The chain employs TRBV7-3 and TRBJ2-3; perhaps TRBD2 as D (7 bases). Germline assignment: CDR1 SGHTA and CDR2 FQGTGA. The CDR3 spans 16 residues. V gave up 5 bases and J gave up 2 bases, with 17 bases separating them. CDR3 sequence (DNA): TGTGCCAGCAGCCCCCTAAGGGGGGGATTCACAGATACGCAGTATTTT. Translated, it gives CASSPLRGGFTDTQYF.

This chain uses TRBV6-2 or TRBV6-3 with TRBJ2-1; D might be TRBD2 (6 bases). This CDR3 comprises 14 residues. Germline V CDR1 and CDR2: MNHEY, SVGEGT. Between the trimmed V and J ends, which lost 6 bases and 5 bases, there was a span of 14 bases. The CDR3 spells CASSYPGLHNEQFF. The CDR3 DNA sequence: TGTGCCAGCAGCTACCCGGGACTCCACAATGAGCAGTTCTTC.

The CDR3 protein is CASTSTGEAGNTIYF. In DNA form, the CDR3 reads TGTGCCAGCACATCAACAGGGGAGGCCGGAAACACCATATATTTT. The chain carries TRBV28 and TRBJ1-3; 7 bases map to TRBD1. Germline values: CDR1 MDHEN, CDR2 SYDVKM. The CDR3 consists of 15 residues. The ends lost 7 bases at V and 4 bases at J; junction bases unmatched: 10.

This clonotype has more than one count but fewer than ten. V gene TRBV29-1 combines with J gene TRBJ2-1; TRBD1 aligns across 8 bases. This CDR3 spans 12 amino acids. From germline, CDR1 is SQVTM and CDR2 ANQGSEA. The CDR3 region has the DNA TGCAACGTAAGACAGGGGAGCAATGAGCAGTTCTTC. Its translation is CNVRQGSNEQFF.

The chain links TRBV29-1 to TRBJ1-2; perhaps TRBD1 as D (6 bases). Germline assignment: CDR1 SQVTM and CDR2 ANQGSEA. V lost 7 bases, J lost 6 bases, and 21 bases lay in between. This CDR3 is 14 amino acids long. CDR3 nucleotides: TGCAGCGCAGCGACCGGGGGGCGATGGGATGGCTACACCTTC. It translates to CSAATGGRWDGYTF.

J is TRBJ2-1 and V is TRBV7-2; 7 nucleotides align to TRBD1. The germline V gene encodes CDR1 SGHTA and CDR2 FQGNSA. The V gene end was trimmed by 1 base and the J gene end by 9 bases; junction bases not matched to a gene: 9. The CDR3 contains 15 residues. The chain's CDR3 is CASSLVRGLASEQFF. The CDR3, as DNA: TGTGCCAGCAGCTTAGTTAGGGGGCTAGCCAGTGAGCAGTTCTTC.

The V gene is TRBV4-2, the J gene TRBJ1-5, with D perhaps TRBD1 (6 bases). Germline V gives CDR1 LGHNA, CDR2 YNFKEQ. V lost 0 bases and J 3 bases, leaving 9 bases between the germline ends. The CDR3 sequence is 15 residues long. The CDR3 here is CASSQEQGSNQPQHF. CDR3 bases: TGTGCCAGCAGCCAAGAGCAGGGGTCCAATCAGCCCCAGCATTTT.

This chain links TRBV10-3 with TRBJ2-1, with TRBD2 as a possible D gene (6 bases). Deletions cut 3 bases from V and 6 bases from J, with 18 bases between. The germline V gene has CDR1 ENHRY and CDR2 SYGVKD. The CDR3 length is 16 residues. CDR3 residues: CAISESGTHLANEQFF. CDR3 coding DNA: TGTGCCATCAGTGAATCCGGGACTCACCTTGCCAATGAGCAGTTCTTC.

The rearrangement uses TRBV4-1 and TRBJ2-7; TRBD1 agrees at 7 bases. The V gene's germline CDR1 is MGHRA and CDR2 YSYEKL. The ends lost 0 bases at V and 2 bases at J; junction bases unmatched: 7. CDR3 size: 16 residues. CDR3 sequence reads: CASSQDEDTGAYEQYF. The CDR3, as DNA: TGCGCCAGCAGCCAAGACGAGGACACAGGGGCCTACGAGCAGTACTTC.

There are a few counts of this clonotype. V gene TRBV7-3 combines with J gene TRBJ2-3, with TRBD2 matching 8 bases. Germline assignment: CDR1 SGHTA and CDR2 FQGTGA. Trimming cost V 5 bases and J 4 bases; bases outside gene matches: 8. CDR3 size: 15 residues. CDR3 loop: CASSPSGSYADTQYF. The CDR3 bases are TGTGCCAGCAGCCCCAGCGGGAGTTATGCAGATACGCAGTATTTT.

The genes are TRBV6-6 and TRBJ2-1; D possibly matches TRBD1 or TRBD2 (5 bases each). This CDR3 contains 14 residues. Trimming pared 4 bases from V and 8 bases from J, leaving 15 bases between. Germline loops: CDR1 MNHNY, CDR2 SVGAGI (reference sequence). CDR3 in amino acids: CASSWGMDADEQFF. For the CDR3, the DNA is TGTGCCAGCAGTTGGGGGATGGACGCGGATGAGCAGTTCTTC.

The chain combines TRBV28 with TRBJ2-5; a possible D gene is TRBD1 (6 bases). Germline V gene lookup returns CDR1 MDHEN and CDR2 SYDVKM. This CDR3 contains 14 residues. Trimming removed 6 bases at V and 11 bases at J, with 22 bases between. CDR3 coding DNA: TGTGCCAGCAGCAGGGGCGTGACCTACAATGAGCAGTACTTC. The encoded protein is CASSRGVTYNEQYF.

The V and J genes are TRBV20-1 and TRBJ1-4; 12 nucleotides align to TRBD1. The CDR3 is 18 residues long. Per the germline V gene, CDR1 is DFQATT and CDR2 is SNEGSKA (reference sequence). V gave up 0 bases and J gave up 2 bases; unmatched junction bases: 7. The CDR3 region is CSAREILGQGATNEKLFF. CDR3 sequence (DNA): TGCAGTGCTAGAGAAATCTTGGGACAGGGGGCGACTAATGAAAAACTGTTTTTT.

This clonotype was detected ten times or more. This sequence joins TRBV7-9 and TRBJ1-2, with TRBD1 matching 8 bases. CDR3 length: 13 residues. The V and J ends lost 4 bases and 4 bases, in that order; junction bases with no gene match: 2. The germline V gene encodes CDR1 SEHNR and CDR2 FQNEAQ (reference sequence). The CDR3 sequence: CASSWTGSYGYTF. The CDR3 DNA sequence: TGTGCCAGCAGCTGGACAGGGAGCTATGGCTACACCTTC. The whole variable domain, remainder taken from reference TRBV7-9 and TRBJ1-2, is DTGVSQNPRHKITKRGQNVTFRCDPISEHNRLYWYRQTLGQGPEFLTYFQNEAQLEKSRLLSDRFSAERPKGSFSTLEIQRTEQGDSAMYLCASSWTGSYGYTFGSGTRLTVV.

The rearrangement joins TRBV6-1 to TRBJ2-2, with 12 bases that match TRBD1. The CDR3 is 17 residues long. The V segment lost 8 bases and the J segment 1 base; nucleotides outside the gene matches: 8. Germline CDR1 reads MNHNS; CDR2 reads SASEGT. The CDR3 spells CASRDRGPEENTGELFF. The CDR3 nucleotides read TGTGCCAGCCGGGACAGGGGGCCAGAGGAGAACACCGGGGAGCTGTTTTTT.

This clonotype has just a few counts. The chain links TRBV12-3 or TRBV12-4 to TRBJ1-4; no definite D call. V lost 3 bases to trimming and J lost 15 bases, with 14 bases between them. The CDR3 length is 12 residues. CDR3 region: CASSFGGFLMFF. The CDR3 bases are TGTGCCAGCAGTTTTGGAGGGTTCCTAATGTTTTTT.

The rearrangement links TRBV7-8 to TRBJ1-5; D call uncertain. The length of the CDR3 is 16 residues. Germline V gene sequence: CDR1 SGHVS, CDR2 FQNEAQ. The ends were cut back, 5 bases at V and 4 bases at J, with 18 bases in the middle. The CDR3 is CASSPTGGRLNQPQHF. The CDR3 bases are TGTGCCAGCAGCCCAACTGGTGGACGGCTAAATCAGCCCCAGCATTTT.

The genes are TRBV10-3 and TRBJ1-6, with TRBD1 identical over 8 bases. The CDR3 spans 14 residues. Losses at the gene ends were 5 bases for V and 5 bases for J; bases not matched to a gene: 2. The V gene's germline CDR1 is ENHRY and CDR2 SYGVKD. The CDR3 reads CAISRGQDNSPLHF. CDR3 nucleotides: TGTGCCATCAGTAGGGGACAGGATAATTCACCCCTCCACTTT.

The chain carries TRBV2 and TRBJ2-1; 9 bases map to TRBD2. Germline CDR1 is SNHLY and CDR2 is FYNNEI. V shed 2 bases, J shed 6 bases, and the junction held 2 bases outside the gene matches. The CDR3 spans 14 residues. The CDR3 sequence: CASSELTSGNEQFF. CDR3 nucleotide sequence: TGTGCCAGCAGTGAATTGACTAGCGGCAATGAGCAGTTCTTC. Drawing the rest from reference TRBV2 and TRBJ2-1, the complete variable domain is EPEVTQTPSHQVTQMGQEVILRCVPISNHLYFYWYRQILGQKVEFLVSFYNNEISEKSEIFDDQFSVERPDGSNFTLKIRSTKLEDSAMYFCASSELTSGNEQFFGPGTRLTVL.

The V gene is TRBV24-1, the J gene TRBJ2-6; tentatively, D is TRBD1 (6 bases). V was shortened by 9 bases and J by 3 bases, with 8 bases between the two germline ends. The CDR3 sequence is 13 residues long. Germline V gene sequence: CDR1 KGHDR, CDR2 SFDVKD. The CDR3 DNA sequence: TGTGCCACCGAGGGGGATGGGGCCAACGTCCTGACTTTC. Its translation is CATEGDGANVLTF.

The V gene is TRBV20-1, the J gene TRBJ2-7, with TRBD2 matching 9 bases. The V gene's germline CDR1 is DFQATT and CDR2 SNEGSKA (reference sequence). The CDR3 runs 15 residues. Trimming removed 4 bases from V and 7 bases from J; junction bases left unmatched: 14. CDR3: CSAKSLAGTYNEQYF. CDR3 bases: TGCAGTGCTAAGAGTCTAGCGGGGACCTACAATGAGCAGTACTTC.

J is TRBJ2-3 and V is TRBV7-2; no definite D call. The CDR3 spans 14 residues. V lost 1 base and J 5 bases, leaving 10 bases between the germline ends. Germline lookup yields CDR1 SGHTA and CDR2 FQGNSA. The DNA for the CDR3 is TGTGCCAGCAGCTTAGGGGCAGGCCAAGATACGCAGTATTTT. Protein product: CASSLGAGQDTQYF.

At least ten counts were recorded for this clonotype. The J gene is TRBJ1-5, the V gene TRBV20-1, with unresolved D. CDR1 is DFQATT, CDR2 SNEGSKA, per germline (reference sequence). This CDR3 spans 14 amino acids. The germline V and J ends were trimmed by 3 bases and 2 bases, with 11 bases remaining between them. CDR3 protein: CSASIGDGNQPQHF. CDR3 nucleotide sequence: TGCAGTGCTAGTATTGGGGATGGCAATCAGCCCCAGCATTTT.

The rearrangement uses TRBV28 and TRBJ2-3, with D hard to call. From germline, CDR1 is MDHEN and CDR2 SYDVKM. The CDR3 contains 16 residues. The V gene lost 2 bases and the J gene lost 4 bases, with 16 bases spanning the gap. This chain's CDR3 is CASSLRLPSRPDTQYF. The CDR3 DNA follows: TGTGCCAGCAGTTTAAGGCTCCCATCCCGACCAGATACGCAGTATTTT.